What follows are 25 T cell receptor beta chains derived from one specimen sequenced in a study of Graves' ophthalmopathy and Graves' hyperthyroidism (dated by TCRdb to the late 2010s). Sequencing used an Illumina HiSeq 2000. TCR beta CDR3 regions were amplified from RNA transcripts for repertoire sequencing. HTBI primers and the Qiagen OneStep RT-PCR kit were used in a first-round RT-PCR, which was followed by a second-round multiplex PCR, size selection and purification. The public reads were reanalyzed by TCRdb: fastp trimming at Q25, MiXCR alignment, in-frame beta chains only. Identical CDR3 protein sequences are pooled into one entry, listed with their most common genes and DNA. Counted in this sample were about 740,000 distinct CDR3 sequences; roughly two fifths of them appeared once. Less than 55% of the sample is in the top ten clones. Sequencing used peripheral blood. These receptors were collected from an adult man with Graves' ophthalmopathy.

The CDR3: CASLQGAGTGELFF. For the CDR3, the DNA is TGTGCCAGCTTACAGGGGGCAGGCACCGGGGAGCTGTTTTTT. The chain uses TRBV10-3 and TRBJ2-2; 9 bases match TRBD1. The CDR3 covers 14 residues. Germline V CDR1 and CDR2: ENHRY, SYGVKD. The trim removed 10 bases at V and 4 bases at J, leaving 7 bases unmatched.

This clonotype was recorded at least ten times. The chain has TRBV2 and TRBJ1-1; D uncertain. The V end was cut by 7 bases, the J end by 11 bases, with 11 bases between. Germline V gives CDR1 SNHLY, CDR2 FYNNEI. The CDR3 spans 10 residues. For the CDR3, the DNA is TGTGCCAGCAATTGGGCGGAGGCTTTCTTT. It translates to CASNWAEAFF. Full variable domain (missing parts from reference TRBV2 and TRBJ1-1): EPEVTQTPSHQVTQMGQEVILRCVPISNHLYFYWYRQILGQKVEFLVSFYNNEISEKSEIFDDQFSVERPDGSNFTLKIRSTKLEDSAMYFCASNWAEAFFGQGTRLTVV.

The chain couples TRBV2 to TRBJ1-1; perhaps TRBD1 as D (5 bases). V lost 5 bases and J 1 base, leaving 20 bases between the germline ends. Germline V gives CDR1 SNHLY, CDR2 FYNNEI. This CDR3 contains 17 residues. CDR3 region: CASSSGLGGTTNTEAFF. CDR3 coding DNA: TGTGCCAGCAGTTCTGGGTTGGGGGGGACGACGAACACTGAAGCTTTCTTT.

This clonotype was recorded many times. The V call is TRBV11-2, the J call TRBJ2-6; no reliable D call. CDR3 length: 14 amino acids. The V and J ends lost 10 bases and 1 base respectively, with 11 bases between them. Germline V gene sequence: CDR1 SGHAT, CDR2 FQNNGV. CDR3 in DNA: TGTGCCAACTCTAACCTTTCTGGGGCCAACGTCCTGACTTTC. Amino acid sequence: CANSNLSGANVLTF.

The V and J genes are TRBV7-3 and TRBJ2-5; 12 nucleotides match TRBD2. The CDR3 runs to 16 residues. V lost 3 bases and J lost 5; bases outside the gene matches: 7. The V gene's germline CDR1 is SGHTA and CDR2 FQGTGA. CDR3 protein: CASSFRLAGGPETQYF. In DNA form, the CDR3 reads TGTGCCAGCAGCTTCCGGCTAGCGGGAGGGCCGGAGACCCAGTACTTC.

This clonotype was observed at least ten times. The chain employs TRBV7-8 and TRBJ1-1; D is ambiguous. The CDR3 extends over 15 amino acids. Germline CDR1 and CDR2: SGHVS and FQNEAQ. Trimming removed 5 bases at V and 7 bases at J, with 20 bases between. The CDR3 DNA follows: TGTGCCAGCAGCCAAAGAGACGGGGTAAAAGGTGAAGCTTTCTTT. It yields the protein CASSQRDGVKGEAFF.

CDR3 nucleotides: TGTGCCAGCAGCTTTCAGGGGGCGCGAGGCTATGGCTACACCTTC. Its translation is CASSFQGARGYGYTF. The rearrangement joins TRBV5-4 to TRBJ1-2; 8 bases match TRBD1. CDR3 length equals 15 residues. Unmatched junction bases numbered 7, after V lost 2 bases and J lost 4 bases. Per the germline V gene, CDR1 is SGHNT and CDR2 is YYREEE (reference sequence).

V and J are TRBV10-2 and TRBJ2-5, with 10 bases identical to TRBD1. The CDR3 is 14 residues long. CDR1 and CDR2 (germline): WSHSY, SAAADI. DNA of the CDR3: TGCGCACAAGGGGGGACAGGGGAGAGGGAGACCCAGTACTTC. As protein: CAQGGTGERETQYF.

This clonotype has only a few counts. This chain connects TRBV5-4 to TRBJ1-2; possibly TRBD1 for D (6 bases). Trimming removed 1 base from V and 7 bases from J, with 14 bases in between. The CDR3 is made up of 14 amino acids. CDR1 and CDR2 from the germline V gene are SGHNT and YYREEE (reference sequence). In nucleotides, the CDR3 is TGTGCCAGCAGCTTGTTCGGGGGGCGACGTGGCTACACCTTC. It codes for CASSLFGGRRGYTF.

V and J are TRBV11-1 and TRBJ1-4; 7 bases fit TRBD1. CDR3 length: 15 residues. Per the germline V gene, CDR1 is SGHAT and CDR2 is FQDESV (reference sequence). J lost 8 bases, V lost 2 bases, and 8 bases had no gene match. This CDR3 is CASSLTRGAEEKLFF. Written as DNA, the CDR3 is TGTGCCAGCAGCTTAACCAGGGGGGCGGAGGAAAAACTGTTTTTT.

This chain uses TRBV15 with TRBJ1-2, with 7 bases matching TRBD1. V dropped 5 bases and J dropped 4; count of bases not matched to a gene: 4. Germline V gives CDR1 LNHNV, CDR2 YYDKDF (reference sequence). The CDR3 runs 13 residues. The CDR3 here is CATSYGTAYGYTF. The CDR3 bases are TGTGCCACCAGCTACGGGACAGCCTATGGCTACACCTTC.

With regard to this clonotype: This is likely a read error, given that the CDR3 carries no conserved phenylalanine or tryptophan at its end. CDR3 coding DNA: TGTGCCAGCAGCCGTGGACTGGCGGGTGAGACCCAGTACGTC. Translation gives CASSRGLAGETQYV. The J gene is TRBJ2-5, the V gene TRBV3-1; tentatively, D is TRBD2 (5 bases). V gave up 4 bases and J gave up 5 bases, with 14 bases separating them. CDR1 is LGHDT, CDR2 YNNKEL, per germline (reference sequence). The CDR3 contains 14 residues.

The V call is TRBV20-1, the J call TRBJ2-7, with 13 bases lining up with TRBD2. The germline CDR1 and CDR2 sequences are DFQATT and SNEGSKA (reference sequence). V lost 6 bases, J lost 5 bases, and 7 bases stayed unmatched. This CDR3 has 14 amino acids. CDR3 in DNA: TGCAGTGCCAGGACTAGCGGGGGTCCAAACGAGCAGTACTTC. Residues: CSARTSGGPNEQYF.

This clonotype was seen repeatedly, ten times or more. V and J are TRBV5-1 and TRBJ2-6; no reliable D call. Trimming left V 4 bases short and J 1 base short, with 9 bases between. The CDR3 length is 15 residues. Germline V gene data show CDR1 as SGHRS and CDR2 as YFSETQ. CDR3 bases: TGCGCCAGCAGCCCCCCTGTATCTGGGGCCAACGTCCTGACTTTC. Its protein product is CASSPPVSGANVLTF.

This clonotype was observed a handful of times. The chain is built from TRBV6-6 and TRBJ1-2; D is unclear. CDR3 length equals 13 residues. Germline loops: CDR1 MNHNY, CDR2 SVGAGI (reference sequence). V lost 2 bases, J lost 7 bases, and 11 bases lay in between. This CDR3 reads CASSYRTGAGYTF. In DNA form, the CDR3 reads TGTGCCAGCAGTTACCGGACGGGAGCTGGCTACACCTTC.

V is TRBV6-6 and J is TRBJ1-1; D is perhaps TRBD1 (5 bases). This CDR3 has 16 amino acids. CDR1 is MNHNY and CDR2 is SVGAGI in the germline V gene (reference sequence). V was cut by 2 bases and J by 3 bases, with 16 bases left in between. CDR3 sequence (DNA): TGTGCCAGCAGTTACGGGGGAAGGCAGATGGACACTGAAGCTTTCTTT. It translates to CASSYGGRQMDTEAFF.

This sequence joins TRBV7-9 and TRBJ2-2; 12 positions agree with TRBD2. V was clipped by 5 bases and J by 1 base; unmatched bases: 5. The CDR3 spans 17 residues. CDR1 and CDR2 from the germline V gene are SEHNR and FQNEAQ (reference sequence). CDR3 sequence reads: CASSRRLAGVNTGELFF. The CDR3 DNA reads TGTGCCAGCAGCCGAAGACTAGCGGGGGTGAACACCGGGGAGCTGTTTTTT.

The V and J genes are TRBV7-2 and TRBJ2-3, with unresolved D. CDR1 is SGHTA and CDR2 is FQGNSA in the germline V gene. There are 13 residues in the CDR3. The ends were cut back, 3 bases at V and 0 bases at J, with 4 bases in the middle. The CDR3 sequence: CASSFMSTDTQYF. The CDR3 DNA follows: TGTGCCAGCAGCTTCATGAGCACAGATACGCAGTATTTT.

This clonotype has at least ten counts. This chain joins TRBV10-3 and TRBJ1-2, with 9 bases identical to TRBD1. This CDR3 has 13 amino acids. Germline V gene sequence: CDR1 ENHRY, CDR2 SYGVKD. Trimming took 10 bases from V and 7 from J; bases not matched to a gene: 10. CDR3 bases: TGTGCCAGCAGAGGACAGGGGTGGCGTGGCTACACCTTC. Protein: CASRGQGWRGYTF.

The chain uses TRBV4-1 and TRBJ2-6; TRBD1 might be the D (6 bases). The V end was cut by 5 bases, the J end by 0 bases, with 20 bases between. Germline V gene data show CDR1 as MGHRA and CDR2 as YSYEKL. The CDR3 sequence is 19 residues long. CDR3 in DNA: TGCGCCAGCAGCTGGCGGACAGCCCGAGAATACTCTGGGGCCAACGTCCTGACTTTC. Translating it yields CASSWRTAREYSGANVLTF.

The chain combines TRBV25-1 with TRBJ1-5; a possible D gene is TRBD1 (5 bases). CDR1 MGHDK and CDR2 SYGVNS come from the germline V gene. V shed 1 base and J shed 2 bases, with 15 bases lying between them. The CDR3 contains 17 residues. This CDR3 reads CASSESTQTRGNQPQHF. The CDR3 region has the DNA TGTGCCAGCAGTGAATCGACGCAGACCAGGGGCAATCAGCCCCAGCATTTT.

This clonotype was observed at least ten times. This chain connects TRBV19 to TRBJ1-5, with D uncertain. The CDR3 is 12 amino acids. Trimming stripped 2 bases from V and 6 bases from J, with 5 bases between. Germline assignment: CDR1 LNHDA and CDR2 SQIVND (reference sequence). This CDR3 reads CASSIRSQPQHF. The CDR3 nucleotides read TGTGCCAGTAGTATACGGAGTCAGCCCCAGCATTTT.

The chain uses TRBV25-1 and TRBJ1-3; D is ambiguous. The CDR3 spans 15 residues. CDR1 MGHDK and CDR2 SYGVNS come from the germline V gene. Trimming removed 11 bases at V and 3 bases at J, with 20 bases between. CDR3 sequence (DNA): TGTGCCTGGAACCCCAGAGTTAGGAATGGAAACACCATATATTTT. It encodes CAWNPRVRNGNTIYF.

This clonotype appeared many times. This chain uses TRBV29-1 with TRBJ2-3, with a weak D call TRBD2 (5 bases). Germline CDR1 reads SQVTM; CDR2 reads ANQGSEA. Trimming pared 8 bases from V and 4 bases from J, leaving 13 bases between. The CDR3 length is 12 residues. In DNA, the CDR3 is TGCAGCCTCCGGACTCCCCCAGATACGCAGTATTTT. Translating it yields CSLRTPPDTQYF.

The chain has TRBV19 and TRBJ2-2; 7 bases are a match to TRBD1. Unmatched junction bases numbered 12, after V lost 8 bases and J lost 3 bases. CDR1 LNHDA and CDR2 SQIVND come from the germline V gene (reference sequence). This CDR3 contains 16 residues. CDR3 coding DNA: TGTGCCAGTGAAACCCGACAGGGCGTTTACACCGGGGAGCTGTTTTTT. It encodes CASETRQGVYTGELFF.